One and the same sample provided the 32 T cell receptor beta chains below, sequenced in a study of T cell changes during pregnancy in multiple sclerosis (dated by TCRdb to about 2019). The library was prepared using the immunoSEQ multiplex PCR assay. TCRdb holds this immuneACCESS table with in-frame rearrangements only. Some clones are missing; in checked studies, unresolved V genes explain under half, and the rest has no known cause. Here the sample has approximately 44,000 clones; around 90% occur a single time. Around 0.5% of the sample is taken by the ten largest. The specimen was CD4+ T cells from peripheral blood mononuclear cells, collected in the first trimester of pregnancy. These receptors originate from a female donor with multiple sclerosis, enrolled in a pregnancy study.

DNA of the CDR3: TGTGCCAGCAGATTACAGGGGAGAGCGGACTATGGCTACACCTTC. Protein sequence: CASRLQGRADYGYTF. J is TRBJ1-2 and V is TRBV2; 7 nucleotides match TRBD1. CDR1 and CDR2 (germline): SNHLY, FYNNEI. Trimming took 6 bases from V and 3 from J; bases not matched to a gene: 10. This CDR3 contains 15 residues. The variable domain in full, with the rest retrieved from reference TRBV2 and TRBJ1-2, is EPEVTQTPSHQVTQMGQEVILRCVPISNHLYFYWYRQILGQKVEFLVSFYNNEISEKSEIFDDQFSVERPDGSNFTLKIRSTKLEDSAMYFCASRLQGRADYGYTFGSGTRLTVV.

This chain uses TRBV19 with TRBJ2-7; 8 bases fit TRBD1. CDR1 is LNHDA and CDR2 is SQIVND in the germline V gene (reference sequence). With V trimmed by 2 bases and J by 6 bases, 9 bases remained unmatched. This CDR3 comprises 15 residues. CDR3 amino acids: CASSISTTGEPEQYF. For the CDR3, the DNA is TGTGCCAGTAGTATAAGTACGACAGGGGAGCCCGAGCAGTACTTC.

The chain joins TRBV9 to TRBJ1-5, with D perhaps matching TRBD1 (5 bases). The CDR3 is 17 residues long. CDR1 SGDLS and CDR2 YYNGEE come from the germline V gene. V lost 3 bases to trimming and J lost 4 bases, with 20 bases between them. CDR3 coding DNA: TGTGCCAGCAGCGAACCCTCGGTAGACAGCGGGAATCAGCCCCAGCATTTT. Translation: CASSEPSVDSGNQPQHF.

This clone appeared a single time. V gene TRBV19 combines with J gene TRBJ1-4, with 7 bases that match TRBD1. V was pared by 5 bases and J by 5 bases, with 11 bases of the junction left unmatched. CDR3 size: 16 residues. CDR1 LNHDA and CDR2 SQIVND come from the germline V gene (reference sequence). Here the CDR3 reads CASSSLRQGKNEKLFF. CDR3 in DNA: TGTGCCAGTAGTTCCCTGCGACAGGGAAAAAATGAAAAACTGTTTTTT. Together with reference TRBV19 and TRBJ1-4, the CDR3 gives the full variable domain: DGGITQSPKYLFRKEGQNVTLSCEQNLNHDAMYWYRQDPGQGLRLIYYSQIVNDFQKGDIAEGYSVSREKKESFPLTVTSAQKNPTAFYLCASSSLRQGKNEKLFFGSGTQLSVL.

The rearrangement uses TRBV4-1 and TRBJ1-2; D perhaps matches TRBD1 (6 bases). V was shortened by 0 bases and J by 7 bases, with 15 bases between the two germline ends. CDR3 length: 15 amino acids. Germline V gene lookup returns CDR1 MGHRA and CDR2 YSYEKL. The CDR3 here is CASSQDSPGVGGYTF. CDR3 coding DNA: TGCGCCAGCAGCCAAGATTCCCCAGGGGTGGGTGGCTACACCTTC.

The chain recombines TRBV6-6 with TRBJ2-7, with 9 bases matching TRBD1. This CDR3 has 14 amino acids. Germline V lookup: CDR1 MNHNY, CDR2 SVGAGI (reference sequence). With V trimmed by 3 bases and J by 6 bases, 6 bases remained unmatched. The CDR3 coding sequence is TGTGCCAGCAGTTATCCGGGACAGGGTCGCGAGCAGTACTTC. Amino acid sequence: CASSYPGQGREQYF.

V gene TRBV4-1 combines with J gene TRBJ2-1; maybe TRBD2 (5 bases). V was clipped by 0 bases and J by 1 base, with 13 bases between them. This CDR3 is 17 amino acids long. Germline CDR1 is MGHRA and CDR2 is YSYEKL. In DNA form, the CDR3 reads TGCGCCAGCAGCCAAGAGATCTCAGCGGCTTCCTACAATGAGCAGTTCTTC. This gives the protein CASSQEISAASYNEQFF.

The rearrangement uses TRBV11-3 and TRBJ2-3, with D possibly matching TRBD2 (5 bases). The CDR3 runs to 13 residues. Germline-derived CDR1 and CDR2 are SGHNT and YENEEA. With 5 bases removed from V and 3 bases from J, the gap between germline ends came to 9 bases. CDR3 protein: CASSRTLTDTQYF. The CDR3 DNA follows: TGTGCCAGCAGCAGGACTCTGACAGATACGCAGTATTTT. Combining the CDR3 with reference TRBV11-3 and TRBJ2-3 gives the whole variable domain EAGVVQSPRYKIIEKKQPVAFWCNPISGHNTLYWYLQNLGQGPELLIRYENEEAVDDSQLPKDRFSAERLKGVDSTLKIQPAELGDSAVYLCASSRTLTDTQYFGPGTRLTVL.

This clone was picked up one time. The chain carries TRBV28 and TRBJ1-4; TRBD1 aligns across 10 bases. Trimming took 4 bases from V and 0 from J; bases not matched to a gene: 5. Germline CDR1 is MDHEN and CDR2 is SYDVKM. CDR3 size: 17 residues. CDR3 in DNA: TGTGCCAGCAGTTCCCGGGACAGGGGAGCAACTAATGAAAAACTGTTTTTT. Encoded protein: CASSSRDRGATNEKLFF.

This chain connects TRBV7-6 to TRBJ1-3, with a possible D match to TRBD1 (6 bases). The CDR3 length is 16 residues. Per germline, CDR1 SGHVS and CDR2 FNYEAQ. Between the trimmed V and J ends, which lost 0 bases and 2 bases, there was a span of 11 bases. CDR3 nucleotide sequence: TGTGCCAGCAGCTTAGCGCGACAGGCTCCTGGAAACACCATATATTTT. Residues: CASSLARQAPGNTIYF. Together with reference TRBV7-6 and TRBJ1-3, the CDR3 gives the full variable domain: GAGVSQSPRYKVTKRGQDVALRCDPISGHVSLYWYRQALGQGPEFLTYFNYEAQQDKSGLPNDRFSAERPEGSISTLTIQRTEQRDSAMYRCASSLARQAPGNTIYFGEGSWLTVV.

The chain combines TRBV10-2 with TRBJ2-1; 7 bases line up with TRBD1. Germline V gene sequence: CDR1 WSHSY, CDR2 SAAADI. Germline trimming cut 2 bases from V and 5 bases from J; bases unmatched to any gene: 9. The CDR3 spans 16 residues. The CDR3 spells CASSERFVTGNNEQFF. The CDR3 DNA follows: TGCGCCAGCAGTGAGCGTTTCGTGACAGGGAACAATGAGCAGTTCTTC.

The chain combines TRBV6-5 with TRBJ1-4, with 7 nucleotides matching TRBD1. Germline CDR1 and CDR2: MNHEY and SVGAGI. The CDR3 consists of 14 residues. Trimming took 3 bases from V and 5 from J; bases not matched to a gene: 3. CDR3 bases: TGTGCCAGCAGTTATGCCAGGGGGAATGAAAAACTGTTTTTT. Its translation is CASSYARGNEKLFF.

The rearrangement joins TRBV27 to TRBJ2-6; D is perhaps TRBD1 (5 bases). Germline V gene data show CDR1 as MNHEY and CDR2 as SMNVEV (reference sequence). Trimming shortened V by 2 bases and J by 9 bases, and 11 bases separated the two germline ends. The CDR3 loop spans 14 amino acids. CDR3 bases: TGTGCCAGCAGTTTAGCACAGGCGGTCAACGTCCTGACTTTC. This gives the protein CASSLAQAVNVLTF.

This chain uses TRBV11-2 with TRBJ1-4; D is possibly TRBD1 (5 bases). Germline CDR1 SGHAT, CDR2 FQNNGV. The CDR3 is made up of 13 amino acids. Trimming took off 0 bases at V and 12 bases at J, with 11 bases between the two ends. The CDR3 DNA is TGTGCCAGCAGCTTAGATAGGGGCCGCGAACTGTTTTTT. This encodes CASSLDRGRELFF.

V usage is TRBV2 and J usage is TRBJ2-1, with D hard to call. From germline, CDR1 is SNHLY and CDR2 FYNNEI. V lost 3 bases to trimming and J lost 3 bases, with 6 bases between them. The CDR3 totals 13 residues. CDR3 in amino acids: CASSDRFYNEQFF. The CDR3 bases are TGTGCCAGCAGTGACAGGTTCTACAATGAGCAGTTCTTC.

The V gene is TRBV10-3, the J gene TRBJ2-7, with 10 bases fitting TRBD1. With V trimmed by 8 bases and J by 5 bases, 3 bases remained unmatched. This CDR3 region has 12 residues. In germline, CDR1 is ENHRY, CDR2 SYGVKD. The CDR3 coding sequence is TGTGCCATCGGGGACAGGGGTGACGAGCAGTACTTC. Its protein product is CAIGDRGDEQYF.

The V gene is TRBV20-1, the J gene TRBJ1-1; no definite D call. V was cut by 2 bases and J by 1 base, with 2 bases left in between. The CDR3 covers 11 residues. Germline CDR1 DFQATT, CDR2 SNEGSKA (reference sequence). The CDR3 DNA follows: TGCAGTGCTAGACAGAACACTGAAGCTTTCTTT. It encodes CSARQNTEAFF.

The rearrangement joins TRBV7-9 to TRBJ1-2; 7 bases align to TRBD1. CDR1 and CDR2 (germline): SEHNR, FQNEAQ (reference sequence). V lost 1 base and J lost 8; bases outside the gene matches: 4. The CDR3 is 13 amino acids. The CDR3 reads CASSLEKGAGYTF. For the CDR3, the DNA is TGTGCCAGCAGCTTAGAAAAGGGGGCAGGCTACACCTTC.

CDR3 coding DNA: TGTGCCAGCGGGAACAGGGCTAATGAAAAACTGTTTTTT. Translated, it gives CASGNRANEKLFF. This chain connects TRBV7-2 to TRBJ1-4; a weak D match, TRBD1 (6 bases). CDR3 length: 13 amino acids. Germline CDR1 and CDR2: SGHTA and FQGNSA. V lost 8 bases, J lost 3 bases, and 10 bases lay in between. The full variable domain, rest sourced from reference TRBV7-2 and TRBJ1-4, is GAGVSQSPSNKVTEKGKDVELRCDPISGHTALYWYRQSLGQGLEFLIYFQGNSAPDKSGLPSDRFSAERTGGSVSTLTIQRTQQEDSAVYLCASGNRANEKLFFGSGTQLSVL.

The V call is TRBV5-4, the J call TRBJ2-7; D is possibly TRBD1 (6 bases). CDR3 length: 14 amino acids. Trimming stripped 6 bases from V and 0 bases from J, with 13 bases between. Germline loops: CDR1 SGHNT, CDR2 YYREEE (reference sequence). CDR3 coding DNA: TGTGCCAGCAAACAGGACAGCAGCTCCTACGAGCAGTACTTC. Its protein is CASKQDSSSYEQYF.

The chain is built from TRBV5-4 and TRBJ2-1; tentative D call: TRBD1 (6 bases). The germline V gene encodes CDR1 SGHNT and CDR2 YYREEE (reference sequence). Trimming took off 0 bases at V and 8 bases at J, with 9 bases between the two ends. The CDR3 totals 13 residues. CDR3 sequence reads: CASSLDRDHEQFF. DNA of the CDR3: TGTGCCAGCAGCTTGGACAGGGACCATGAGCAGTTCTTC.

This CDR3 is CASSPRDSGANVLTF. The CDR3 nucleotides read TGTGCCAGCAGCCCCAGGGACTCTGGGGCCAACGTCCTGACTTTC. This chain uses TRBV5-6 with TRBJ2-6; perhaps TRBD1 as D (5 bases). V shed 4 bases and J shed 0 bases, with 8 bases lying between them. CDR1 and CDR2 from the germline V gene are SGHDT and YYEEEE. The CDR3 sequence is 15 residues long.

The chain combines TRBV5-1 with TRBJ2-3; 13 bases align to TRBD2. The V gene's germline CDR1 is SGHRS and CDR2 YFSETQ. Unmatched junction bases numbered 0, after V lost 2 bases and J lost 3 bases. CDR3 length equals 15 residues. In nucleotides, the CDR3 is TGCGCCAGCAGCTTACTAGCGGGAGGGACAGATACGCAGTATTTT. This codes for CASSLLAGGTDTQYF.

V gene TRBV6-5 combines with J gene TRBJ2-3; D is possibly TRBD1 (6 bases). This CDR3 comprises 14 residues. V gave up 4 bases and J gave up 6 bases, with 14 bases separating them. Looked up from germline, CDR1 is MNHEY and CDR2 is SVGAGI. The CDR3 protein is CASSSDRSRDTQYF. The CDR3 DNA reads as TGTGCCAGCAGTTCCGACAGGTCCAGGGATACGCAGTATTTT.

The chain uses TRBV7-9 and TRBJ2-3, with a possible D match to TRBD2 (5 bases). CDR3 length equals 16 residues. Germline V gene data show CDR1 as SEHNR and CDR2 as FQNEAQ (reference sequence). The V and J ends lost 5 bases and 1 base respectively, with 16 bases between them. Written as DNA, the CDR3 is TGTGCCAGCAGCGGACTGAAACGAATTGGCACAGATACGCAGTATTTT. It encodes CASSGLKRIGTDTQYF.

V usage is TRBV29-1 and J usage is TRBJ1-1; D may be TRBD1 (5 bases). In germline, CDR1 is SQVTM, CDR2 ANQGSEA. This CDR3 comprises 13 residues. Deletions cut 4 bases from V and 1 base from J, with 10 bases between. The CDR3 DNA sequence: TGCAGCGTTGCGACAGCAAAGAACACTGAAGCTTTCTTT. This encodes CSVATAKNTEAFF.

CDR3 bases: TGTGCCAGTAGTATGCCGGGGAGGGGAACAGATACGCAGTATTTT. Protein: CASSMPGRGTDTQYF. The chain is built from TRBV19 and TRBJ2-3; 7 bases agree with TRBD2. This CDR3 has 15 residues. CDR1 and CDR2 (germline): LNHDA, SQIVND (reference sequence). With V trimmed by 3 bases and J by 3 bases, 6 bases remained unmatched. The complete variable domain, with remaining parts taken from reference TRBV19 and TRBJ2-3, reads DGGITQSPKYLFRKEGQNVTLSCEQNLNHDAMYWYRQDPGQGLRLIYYSQIVNDFQKGDIAEGYSVSREKKESFPLTVTSAQKNPTAFYLCASSMPGRGTDTQYFGPGTRLTVL.

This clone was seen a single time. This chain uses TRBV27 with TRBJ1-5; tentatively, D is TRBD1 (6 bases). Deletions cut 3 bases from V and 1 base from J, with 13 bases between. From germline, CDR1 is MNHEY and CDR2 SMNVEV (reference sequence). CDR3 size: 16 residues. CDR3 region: CASSFGPDRSNQPQHF. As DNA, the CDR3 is TGTGCCAGCAGTTTCGGGCCCGACAGGAGCAATCAGCCCCAGCATTTT.

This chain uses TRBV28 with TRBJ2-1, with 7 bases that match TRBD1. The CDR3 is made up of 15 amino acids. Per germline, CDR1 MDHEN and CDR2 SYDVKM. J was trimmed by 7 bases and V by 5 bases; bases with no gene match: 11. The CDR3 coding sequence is TGTGCCAGCAGTCGACCGGGACAGAAGAGTAATGAGCAGTTCTTC. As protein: CASSRPGQKSNEQFF.

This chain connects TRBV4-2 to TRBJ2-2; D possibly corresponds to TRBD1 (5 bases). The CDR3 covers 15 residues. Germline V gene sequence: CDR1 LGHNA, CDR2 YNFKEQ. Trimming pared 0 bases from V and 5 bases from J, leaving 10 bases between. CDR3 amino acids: CASSQDPGITGELFF. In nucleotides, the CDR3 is TGTGCCAGCAGCCAAGATCCAGGGATTACCGGGGAGCTGTTTTTT.

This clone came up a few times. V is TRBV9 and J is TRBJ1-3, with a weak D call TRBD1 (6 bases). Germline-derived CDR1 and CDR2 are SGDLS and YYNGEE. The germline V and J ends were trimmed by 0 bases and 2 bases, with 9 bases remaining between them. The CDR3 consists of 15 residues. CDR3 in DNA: TGTGCCAGCAGCGTAGCCGAGGGGGCTGGAAACACCATATATTTT. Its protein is CASSVAEGAGNTIYF. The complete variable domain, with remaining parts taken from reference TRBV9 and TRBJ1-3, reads DSGVTQTPKHLITATGQRVTLRCSPRSGDLSVYWYQQSLDQGLQFLIQYYNGEERAKGNILERFSAQQFPDLHSELNLSSLELGDSALYFCASSVAEGAGNTIYFGEGSWLTVV.

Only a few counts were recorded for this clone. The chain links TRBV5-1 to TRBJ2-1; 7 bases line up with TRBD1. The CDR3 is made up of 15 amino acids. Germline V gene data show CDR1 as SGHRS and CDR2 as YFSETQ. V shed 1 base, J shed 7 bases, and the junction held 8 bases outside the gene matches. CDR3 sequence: CASSLLPGQPNEQFF. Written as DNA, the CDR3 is TGCGCCAGCAGCTTGCTTCCGGGACAGCCTAATGAGCAGTTCTTC. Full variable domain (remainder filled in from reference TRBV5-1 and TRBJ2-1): KAGVTQTPRYLIKTRGQQVTLSCSPISGHRSVSWYQQTPGQGLQFLFEYFSETQRNKGNFPGRFSGRQFSNSRSEMNVSTLELGDSALYLCASSLLPGQPNEQFFGPGTRLTVL.